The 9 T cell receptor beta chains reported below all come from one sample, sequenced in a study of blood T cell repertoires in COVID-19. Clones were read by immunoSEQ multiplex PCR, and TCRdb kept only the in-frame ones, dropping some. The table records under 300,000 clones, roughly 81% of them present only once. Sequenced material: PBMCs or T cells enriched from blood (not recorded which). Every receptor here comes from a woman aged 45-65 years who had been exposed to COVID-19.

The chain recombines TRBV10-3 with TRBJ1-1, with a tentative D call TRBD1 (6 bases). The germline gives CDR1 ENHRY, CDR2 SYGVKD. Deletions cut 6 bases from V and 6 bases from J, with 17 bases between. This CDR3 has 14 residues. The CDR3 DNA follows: TGTGCCATCAGGTCTCCCACAGGGTTGGCTGAAGCTTTCTTT. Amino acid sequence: CAIRSPTGLAEAFF.

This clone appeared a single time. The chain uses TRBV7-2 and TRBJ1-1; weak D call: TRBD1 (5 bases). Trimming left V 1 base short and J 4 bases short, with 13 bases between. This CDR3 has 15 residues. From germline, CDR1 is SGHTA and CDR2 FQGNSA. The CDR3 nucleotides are TGTGCCAGCAGCTTAGACGTAGGAGGGACCACTGAAGCTTTCTTT. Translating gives CASSLDVGGTTEAFF.

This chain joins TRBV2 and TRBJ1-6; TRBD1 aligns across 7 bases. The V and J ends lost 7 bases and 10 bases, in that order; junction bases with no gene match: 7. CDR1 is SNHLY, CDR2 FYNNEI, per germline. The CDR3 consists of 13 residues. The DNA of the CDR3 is TGTGCCAGCACTGACAGGGAAAGGTCACCCCTCCACTTT. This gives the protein CASTDRERSPLHF.

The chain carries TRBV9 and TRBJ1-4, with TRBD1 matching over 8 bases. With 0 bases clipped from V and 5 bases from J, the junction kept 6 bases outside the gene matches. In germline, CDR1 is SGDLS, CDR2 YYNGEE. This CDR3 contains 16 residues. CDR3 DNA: TGTGCCAGCAGCGTAGGGGACAGGACTTCAAATGAAAAACTGTTTTTT. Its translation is CASSVGDRTSNEKLFF.

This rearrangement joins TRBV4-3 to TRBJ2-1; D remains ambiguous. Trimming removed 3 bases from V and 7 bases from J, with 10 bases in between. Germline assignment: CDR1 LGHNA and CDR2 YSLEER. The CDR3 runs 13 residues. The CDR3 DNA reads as TGCGCCAGCAGCCACCCAGACGGGAATGAGCAGTTCTTC. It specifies CASSHPDGNEQFF.

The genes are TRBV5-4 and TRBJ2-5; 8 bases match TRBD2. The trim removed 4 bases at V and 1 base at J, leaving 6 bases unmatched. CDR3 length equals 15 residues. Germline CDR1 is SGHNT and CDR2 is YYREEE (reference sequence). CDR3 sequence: CASSRGGTFQETQYF. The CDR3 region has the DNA TGTGCCAGCAGCCGCGGGGGGACCTTCCAAGAGACCCAGTACTTC. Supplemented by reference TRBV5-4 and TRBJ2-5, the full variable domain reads ETGVTQSPTHLIKTRGQQVTLRCSSQSGHNTVSWYQQALGQGPQFIFQYYREEENGRGNFPPRFSGLQFPNYSSELNVNALELDDSALYLCASSRGGTFQETQYFGPGTRLLVL.

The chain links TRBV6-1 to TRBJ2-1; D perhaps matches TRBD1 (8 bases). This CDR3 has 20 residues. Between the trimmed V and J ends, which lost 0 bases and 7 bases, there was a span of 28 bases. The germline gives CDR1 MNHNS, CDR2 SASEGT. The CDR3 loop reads CASSEAVWGGDRSLWNEQFF. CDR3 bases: TGTGCCAGCAGTGAAGCGGTTTGGGGGGGGGACAGGTCCCTCTGGAATGAGCAGTTCTTC.

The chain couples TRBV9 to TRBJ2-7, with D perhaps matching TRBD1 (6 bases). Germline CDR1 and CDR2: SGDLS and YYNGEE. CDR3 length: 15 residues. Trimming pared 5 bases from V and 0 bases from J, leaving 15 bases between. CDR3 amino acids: CASSPGAGASYEQYF. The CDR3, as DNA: TGTGCCAGCAGTCCAGGGGCCGGGGCCTCCTACGAGCAGTACTTC.

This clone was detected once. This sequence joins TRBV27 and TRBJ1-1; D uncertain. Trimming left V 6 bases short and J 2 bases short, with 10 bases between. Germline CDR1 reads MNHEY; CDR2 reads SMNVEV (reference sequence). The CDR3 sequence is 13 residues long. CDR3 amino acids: CASRRTLNTEAFF. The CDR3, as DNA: TGTGCCAGCAGGCGGACTCTCAACACTGAAGCTTTCTTT.